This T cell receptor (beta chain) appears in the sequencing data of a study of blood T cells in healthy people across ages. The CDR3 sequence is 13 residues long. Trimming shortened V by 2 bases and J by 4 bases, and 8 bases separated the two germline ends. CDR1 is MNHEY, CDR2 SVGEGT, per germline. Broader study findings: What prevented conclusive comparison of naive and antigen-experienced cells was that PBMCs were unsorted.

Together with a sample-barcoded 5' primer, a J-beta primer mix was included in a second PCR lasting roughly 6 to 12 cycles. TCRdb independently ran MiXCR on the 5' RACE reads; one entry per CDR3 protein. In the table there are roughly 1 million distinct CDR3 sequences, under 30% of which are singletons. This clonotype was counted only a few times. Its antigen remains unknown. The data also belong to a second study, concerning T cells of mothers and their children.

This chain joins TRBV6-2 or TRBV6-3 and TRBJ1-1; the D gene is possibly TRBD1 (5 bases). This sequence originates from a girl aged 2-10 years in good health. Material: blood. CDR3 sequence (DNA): TGTGCCAGCAGTTACGACGGGGGCACTGAAGCTTTCTTT. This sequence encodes CASSYDGGTEAFF.